The 11 T cell receptor beta chains in this list originate from one sample, sequenced in a study of cytomegalovirus exposure and HLA in healthy donors. Produced via immunoSEQ multiplex PCR; TCRdb's table is partial and in-frame only. The sample contains some 140,000 clones, about 86% of which appear only once. The source material was PBMCs. Receptor source: a man aged 18-30 years in good health and CMV-seronegative.

The chain employs TRBV5-1 and TRBJ2-2; the match to TRBD2 covers 8 bases. Germline V gene sequence: CDR1 SGHRS, CDR2 YFSETQ. The CDR3 has 16 residues. The V gene end was trimmed by 3 bases and the J gene end by 0 bases; junction bases not matched to a gene: 4. The CDR3 DNA reads TGCGCCAGCAGCTACCGACTAGCGACGAACACCGGGGAGCTGTTTTTT. Translating it yields CASSYRLATNTGELFF. Filled out from reference TRBV5-1 and TRBJ2-2, the complete variable domain reads KAGVTQTPRYLIKTRGQQVTLSCSPISGHRSVSWYQQTPGQGLQFLFEYFSETQRNKGNFPGRFSGRQFSNSRSEMNVSTLELGDSALYLCASSYRLATNTGELFFGEGSRLTVL.

This sequence joins TRBV13 and TRBJ2-4; D may be TRBD1 (5 bases). Trimming removed 2 bases at V and 1 base at J, with 12 bases between. The CDR3 contains 16 residues. CDR1 and CDR2 from the germline V gene are PRHDT and FYEKMQ (reference sequence). The CDR3 reads CASSLLGLGAKNIQYF. The CDR3 DNA reads as TGTGCCAGCAGCTTATTGGGGCTAGGGGCCAAAAACATTCAGTACTTC.

V usage is TRBV7-9 and J usage is TRBJ2-1; TRBD1 matches 8 bases. V shed 8 bases, J shed 8 bases, and the junction held 11 bases outside the gene matches. The CDR3 totals 14 residues. Germline V gene sequence: CDR1 SEHNR, CDR2 FQNEAQ (reference sequence). The CDR3 spells CASVGTGGKDEQFF. The DNA of the CDR3 is TGTGCCAGCGTCGGTACAGGGGGGAAGGATGAGCAGTTCTTC.

J is TRBJ2-5 and V is TRBV6-1, with a possible D match to TRBD2 (5 bases). CDR1 and CDR2 (germline): MNHNS, SASEGT. The germline V and J ends were trimmed by 7 bases and 2 bases, with 11 bases remaining between them. The CDR3 runs 13 residues. The CDR3 loop is CASTKRGQETQYF. In DNA, the CDR3 is TGTGCCAGCACTAAACGAGGGCAAGAGACCCAGTACTTC.

V usage is TRBV9 and J usage is TRBJ2-3; 14 nucleotides line up with TRBD2. Germline V CDR1 and CDR2: SGDLS, YYNGEE. The trim removed 4 bases at V and 4 bases at J, leaving 5 bases unmatched. The CDR3 runs 16 residues. The CDR3 bases are TGTGCCAGCAGCCAGACTAGCGGGGGGGCCCCAGATACGCAGTATTTT. It yields the protein CASSQTSGGAPDTQYF.

This chain connects TRBV12-5 to TRBJ2-6, with a tentative D call TRBD1 (6 bases). V was cut by 0 bases and J by 1 base, with 19 bases left in between. Germline V gene lookup returns CDR1 LGHNT and CDR2 FRNRAP. This CDR3 contains 20 residues. The chain's CDR3 is CASGLVLGRGRNSGANVLTF. In nucleotides, the CDR3 is TGTGCTAGTGGTTTGGTTCTGGGCAGGGGAAGGAATTCTGGGGCCAACGTCCTGACTTTC.

The chain carries TRBV11-3 and TRBJ2-2; no reliable D call. Per germline, CDR1 SGHNT and CDR2 YENEEA. The CDR3 contains 14 residues. Trimming removed 0 bases from V and 2 bases from J, with 4 bases in between. The CDR3 loop reads CASSLELNTGELFF. The CDR3 DNA is TGTGCCAGCAGCTTAGAACTAAACACCGGGGAGCTGTTTTTT.

V and J are TRBV27 and TRBJ1-5; D remains unclear. V was cut by 3 bases and J by 5 bases, with 11 bases left in between. CDR1 and CDR2 (germline): MNHEY, SMNVEV (reference sequence). This CDR3 is built from 14 residues. Written as DNA, the CDR3 is TGTGCCAGCAGTTTGGGCGGACTATATCAGCCCCAGCATTTT. Encoded protein: CASSLGGLYQPQHF.

The gene calls are TRBV7-8 and TRBJ2-3, with D possibly matching TRBD2 (6 bases). CDR1 is SGHVS and CDR2 is FQNEAQ in the germline V gene. This CDR3 is 14 amino acids long. Trimming removed 5 bases at V and 4 bases at J, with 13 bases between. This CDR3 is CASSKDGGADTQYF. CDR3 DNA: TGTGCCAGCAGCAAGGACGGCGGGGCAGATACGCAGTATTTT.

This chain connects TRBV15 to TRBJ2-2; 8 bases match TRBD1. This CDR3 comprises 15 residues. Germline-derived CDR1 and CDR2 are LNHNV and YYDKDF (reference sequence). V lost 4 bases and J lost 4; bases outside the gene matches: 5. The CDR3 protein is CATSIDRGGTGELFF. Written as DNA, the CDR3 is TGTGCCACCAGCATTGACAGGGGTGGCACCGGGGAGCTGTTTTTT.

The V gene is TRBV6-5, the J gene TRBJ2-2; weak D call: TRBD1 (6 bases). Germline CDR1 MNHEY, CDR2 SVGAGI. V was cut by 6 bases and J by 3 bases, with 11 bases left in between. The CDR3 contains 14 residues. CDR3 sequence (DNA): TGTGCCAGCAGCGAACAGGGTCACACCGGGGAGCTGTTTTTT. Protein: CASSEQGHTGELFF.